This T cell receptor (beta chain) was sequenced during a study of tumor-infiltrating lymphocytes in primary liver carcinoma. Study-wide background: Sequenced samples came back with roughly 3.65 to 7.13 million productive TCRbeta reads, and the counts looked alike across tissue types. Study-wide results and limits: Tumor-adjacent and tumor-blood pairs overlapped less than tumor region pairs did.

This CDR3 comprises 15 residues. V was clipped by 1 base and J by 4 bases; unmatched bases: 8. Looked up from germline, CDR1 is SGHKS and CDR2 is YYEKEE (reference sequence). This clonotype was seen more than once but under ten times. Antigen unknown. Just one base apart from a much larger clone, this may be a read error. TCR beta cDNA was reverse-transcribed from about 500 ng of total RNA. The reaction used a constant-region primer and ProtoScript II reverse transcriptase. Slightly modified ARM-PCR, run as three nested multiplex PCR rounds, produced the TCR beta libraries. A C-beta reverse primer was combined with TRBV1-TRBV30 forward primers in the first two PCR rounds, and each round had roughly 9 cycles. TCRdb re-called the multiplex PCR reads through MiXCR, storing one row per CDR3 protein. The table lists about 92,000 distinct CDR3 sequences, roughly 70% of them singletons. For each extraction, RNA and DNA were obtained together from about 20-30 mg of unsorted bulk tissue. Each participant had primary liver carcinoma, and surgical resection was the treatment.

Sequences were obtained from tumor-adjacent normal liver tissue. The TCR sequence derives from a man aged 35 to 55 with primary liver carcinoma and hepatitis B virus infection. The chain couples TRBV5-5 to TRBJ2-7; TRBD2 matches 7 bases. The CDR3 region is CASSLMGGGPYEQYF. The CDR3 bases are TGTGCCAGCAGCTTGATGGGGGGGGGACCTTACGAGCAGTACTTC.